This TCR beta chain was sequenced in a study of CD8 T cells in ankylosing spondylitis. Findings of the study overall: For ankylosing spondylitis blood, a TCR beta motif of about eight highly homologous variants appeared characteristic.

This clonotype was detected many times. The target antigen is unknown. TCRdb re-analysed the 5' RACE reads in MiXCR, keeping a single row per CDR3 protein. The data show about 330,000 distinct CDR3 sequences, 6.5% to 10% seen once. The CDR3 covers 17 residues. The V gene's germline CDR1 is SGHVS and CDR2 FNYEAQ. The V segment lost 6 bases and the J segment 0 bases; nucleotides outside the gene matches: 12. The chain combines TRBV7-6 with TRBJ2-7; 9 bases agree with TRBD2. The receptor's source is a male donor with ankylosing spondylitis. Material for sequencing was blood, either unsorted or a sorted T cell fraction (not recorded which). For the CDR3, the DNA is TGTGCCAGCAGTAAAGTCGGGCTAGCGGGAATCTCCTACGAGCAGTACTTC. Translated: CASSKVGLAGISYEQYF.